Listed below are T cell receptor beta chains from one sample, sequenced in a study of T-cell reconstitution after alpha-beta-depleted transplantation in children. TCRdb used MiXCR to reprocess the PCR reads, holding one entry per CDR3 protein. The sample has about 610,000 distinct CDR3 sequences; about 11% are singletons. The source material was PBMCs from the stem cell graft donor, sampled from the stem cell graft. These receptor sequences come from a human donor who donated a stem cell graft to a child with acute myeloid leukemia. The CDR3 runs from the conserved cysteine through the conserved F or W. A D gene is named only where the DNA matches it firmly. Some rows mark clone size as missing; the rest say once, few, many or name a class of expanded clone.

d_gene	v_gene	j_gene	abundance	CDR3aa	CDR3nt
TRBD1	TRBV29-1	TRBJ1-2	few	CSIRGQHYGYTF	TGCAGCATTAGGGGACAGCACTATGGCTACACCTTC
NA	TRBV6-5	TRBJ2-7	many	CASSYGAPTRVLPYEQYF	TGTGCCAGCAGTTACGGGGCCCCGACGCGGGTTCTACCCTACGAGCAGTACTTC
NA	TRBV7-2	TRBJ2-7	NA	CASSSQRASPREQYF	TGTGCCAGCAGCTCTCAGCGGGCCTCCCCCCGAGAGCAGTACTTC
NA	TRBV30	TRBJ1-2	NA	CAWTDNNYGYTF	TGTGCCTGGACTGACAACAACTATGGCTACACCTTC
TRBD2	TRBV12-5	TRBJ2-1	few	CASAKAGGKVEQFF	TGTGCTAGTGCCAAAGCGGGAGGGAAGGTCGAGCAGTTCTTC
NA	TRBV7-9	TRBJ2-1	many	CASSLGDEQFF	TGTGCCAGCAGCTTAGGTGATGAGCAGTTCTTC
NA	TRBV12-3/TRBV12-4	TRBJ1-5	NA	CASSLWDTNQPQHF	TGTGCCAGCAGTTTATGGGACACCAATCAGCCCCAGCATTTT
NA	TRBV5-5	TRBJ2-1	few	CASSLEDRRGNEQFF	TGTGCCAGCAGCTTGGAAGACAGGAGAGGCAATGAGCAGTTCTTC
TRBD2	TRBV7-9	TRBJ2-3	NA	CASSLGSLAGLTDTQYF	TGTGCCAGCAGCTTGGGGTCACTAGCGGGACTCACAGATACGCAGTATTTT
TRBD2	TRBV14	TRBJ2-1	many	CASSQMPGTIGLLGQFF	TGTGCCAGCAGCCAGATGCCCGGGACTATCGGGCTGCTAGGGCAGTTCTTC
TRBD1	TRBV25-1	TRBJ1-1	many	CASSETNTGEIETEAFF	TGTGCCAGCAGTGAGACCAATACAGGGGAAATAGAAACTGAAGCTTTCTTT
NA	TRBV6-1	TRBJ2-2	few	CASITGGTNTGELFF	TGTGCCAGCATCACGGGCGGGACGAACACCGGGGAGCTGTTTTTT
NA	TRBV7-2	TRBJ2-5	NA	CAGSLVLARQETQYF	TGTGCCGGCAGCTTAGTTCTAGCGCGACAAGAGACCCAGTACTTC
TRBD1	TRBV7-2	TRBJ1-4	NA	CASSLGGQGNEKLFF	TGTGCCAGCAGCTTAGGTGGACAGGGCAATGAAAAACTGTTTTTT
TRBD2	TRBV20-1	TRBJ2-3	many	CSANPSGRRDTQYF	TGCAGTGCAAACCCTAGCGGGAGGAGGGATACGCAGTATTTT
NA	TRBV15	TRBJ1-6	many	CATSRDPRVENSPLHF	TGTGCCACCAGCAGAGATCCCAGGGTGGAGAATTCACCCCTCCACTTT
NA	TRBV7-2	TRBJ2-6	many	CASSFGGTGTNVLTF	TGTGCCAGCAGCTTTGGGGGAACCGGGACCAACGTCCTGACTTTC
NA	TRBV11-2	TRBJ2-2	NA	CASSPPDTGELFF	TGTGCCAGCAGCCCCCCCGACACCGGGGAGCTGTTTTTT
NA	TRBV28	TRBJ2-1	many	CASSPAGRPINF	TGTGCCAGTTCGCCGGCGGGTCGACCAATAAACTTC
TRBD1	TRBV6-1	TRBJ1-2	many	CASSETGVIGYTF	TGTGCCAGCAGTGAAACAGGGGTAATTGGCTACACCTTC
TRBD2	TRBV7-2	TRBJ2-5	NA	CASSKGLAGGETQYF	TGTGCCAGCAGCAAAGGACTAGCGGGAGGGGAGACCCAGTACTTC
NA	TRBV20-1	TRBJ2-1	many	CSSLRSGGGLYNEQFF	TGCAGTTCCCTCCGTTCAGGTGGCGGGCTCTACAATGAGCAGTTCTTC
TRBD2	TRBV7-2	TRBJ2-7	NA	CASRPLAGIEYF	TGTGCCAGCAGACCCCTAGCGGGCATTGAGTACTTC
NA	TRBV6-1	TRBJ2-4	many	CASSHLSGAKNIQYF	TGTGCCAGCAGCCACCTTAGCGGAGCCAAAAACATTCAGTACTTC
TRBD2	TRBV10-3	TRBJ2-3	many	CAMRSSGTTDTQYF	TGTGCCATGAGGTCTAGCGGAACCACAGATACGCAGTATTTT
NA	TRBV9	TRBJ2-1	few	CASGGASYNEQFF	TGTGCCAGCGGAGGAGCCTCCTACAATGAGCAGTTCTTC
NA	TRBV5-6	TRBJ2-5	NA	CASSGTREYLETQYF	TGTGCCAGCAGCGGAACGAGGGAGTATTTGGAGACCCAGTACTTC
TRBD2	TRBV28	TRBJ2-7	few	CASSFGAGVSYEQYF	TGTGCCAGCAGTTTCGGGGCGGGGGTCTCCTACGAGCAGTACTTC
NA	TRBV28	TRBJ1-2	few	CASSPPTDYYGYTF	TGTGCCAGCAGTCCTCCGACCGATTACTATGGCTACACCTTC
NA	TRBV20-1	TRBJ1-1	NA	CSASGGRGNTEAFF	TGCAGTGCCAGTGGGGGGAGAGGGAACACTGAAGCTTTCTTT
NA	TRBV12-3/TRBV12-4	TRBJ1-4	once	CASSDGRGEKLFF	TGTGCCAGCAGTGACGGGCGGGGGGAAAAACTGTTTTTT
NA	TRBV3-1	TRBJ2-2	many	CASSPTGELFF	TGTGCCAGCAGCCCTACCGGGGAGCTGTTTTTT
NA	TRBV30	TRBJ2-7	few	CAWTHPGRPHPAYEQYF	TGTGCCTGGACTCACCCCGGTAGGCCCCACCCTGCCTACGAGCAGTACTTC
TRBD1	TRBV29-1	TRBJ1-2	few	CSTPTGLDYGYTF	TGCAGCACACCGACAGGGTTGGACTATGGCTACACCTTC
TRBD1	TRBV5-1	TRBJ2-7	NA	CASSSQGQGAIQQYF	TGCGCCAGCAGCTCCCAGGGACAGGGGGCTATTCAGCAGTACTTC
NA	TRBV12-3/TRBV12-4	TRBJ2-3	NA	CACQVGASTDTQYF	TGTGCCTGCCAAGTGGGGGCTAGCACAGATACGCAGTATTTT
NA	TRBV6-1	TRBJ2-3	many	CASSPLVSTDTQYF	TGTGCCAGCAGCCCCCTGGTGAGCACAGATACGCAGTATTTT
NA	TRBV29-1	TRBJ2-7	few	CSVEDSGTSNYEQYF	TGCAGCGTTGAGGACTCCGGGACAAGTAACTACGAGCAGTACTTC
NA	TRBV20-1	TRBJ2-5	few	CSATPVTTQYF	TGCAGTGCAACTCCAGTGACTACCCAGTACTTC
TRBD2	TRBV20-1	TRBJ2-7	few	CSARVAGLDYEQYF	TGCAGTGCTAGAGTAGCGGGACTTGACTACGAGCAGTACTTC
TRBD2	TRBV4-3	TRBJ2-3	many	CASSQFSGRYTDTQYF	TGCGCCAGCAGCCAGTTTAGCGGGAGGTACACAGATACGCAGTATTTT
NA	TRBV29-1	TRBJ1-1	many	CSVWRLRGSEAFF	TGCAGCGTTTGGAGACTGAGAGGGTCTGAAGCTTTCTTT
NA	TRBV5-1	TRBJ2-3	NA	CASSTLGADTQYF	TGCGCCAGCAGCACGCTAGGAGCGGATACGCAGTATTTT
NA	TRBV28	TRBJ2-7	many	CASSSTGSGRVYEQYF	TGTGCCAGCAGTTCCACCGGATCGGGCAGGGTCTACGAGCAGTACTTC
TRBD2	TRBV7-3	TRBJ2-1	many	CASSLGLAQNNEQFF	TGTGCCAGCAGCTTAGGACTAGCGCAGAACAATGAGCAGTTCTTC
NA	TRBV29-1	TRBJ2-7	few	CSAKSGDSYEQYF	TGCAGCGCGAAGTCTGGGGACTCCTACGAGCAGTACTTC
NA	TRBV12-3/TRBV12-4	TRBJ2-2	few	CASSLLYTGELFF	TGTGCCAGCAGTCTCCTTTACACCGGGGAGCTGTTTTTT
TRBD1	TRBV10-3	TRBJ2-6	once	CAISESMGQGFSGANVLTF	TGTGCCATCAGTGAGTCTATGGGACAGGGCTTCTCTGGGGCCAACGTCCTGACTTTC
NA	TRBV7-9	TRBJ2-2	few	CASSQMGLAGELFF	TGTGCCAGCAGCCAAATGGGGCTGGCCGGGGAGCTGTTTTTT
NA	TRBV28	TRBJ2-1	few	CASTKGNEQFF	TGTGCCAGTACGAAGGGCAATGAGCAGTTCTTC
NA	TRBV30	TRBJ1-2	few	CALDRNYGYTF	TGTGCCTTGGACAGAAACTATGGCTACACCTTC
TRBD1	TRBV6-6	TRBJ1-2	many	CASNPGTGGGTF	TGTGCCAGCAACCCGGGGACAGGGGGCGGCACCTTC
NA	TRBV4-3	TRBJ2-7	many	CASSQELVNYEQYF	TGCGCCAGCAGCCAAGAACTAGTGAACTACGAGCAGTACTTC
NA	TRBV27	TRBJ2-4	many	CASSFDQRKNIQYF	TGTGCCAGCAGTTTCGATCAGCGGAAAAACATTCAGTACTTC
TRBD1	TRBV9	TRBJ2-2	NA	CASRRAQGGTGELFF	TGTGCCAGCAGAAGGGCACAGGGGGGCACCGGGGAGCTGTTTTTT